This entry lists 25 T cell receptor beta chains sequenced from one sample in a study of blood T cell repertoires in COVID-19. TCRdb's copy holds only in-frame clones and misses some; the assay was immunoSEQ multiplex PCR. The data contain about 210,000 clones, roughly 87% of them seen just once; the ten biggest clones take up 10% to 13%. Sequenced: PBMCs or T cells enriched from blood (not recorded which). These receptors came from a young man with acute COVID-19.

The chain has TRBV19 and TRBJ1-2, with 7 bases lining up with TRBD1. Germline V lookup: CDR1 LNHDA, CDR2 SQIVND (reference sequence). This CDR3 contains 13 residues. Trimming took 4 bases from V and 3 from J; bases not matched to a gene: 2. The CDR3 DNA sequence: TGTGCCAGTAGTAGACAGGGCTACTATGGCTACACCTTC. Protein sequence: CASSRQGYYGYTF.

The chain joins TRBV28 to TRBJ2-1, with 12 bases matching TRBD1. Germline V gene sequence: CDR1 MDHEN, CDR2 SYDVKM. The V gene end was trimmed by 7 bases and the J gene end by 4 bases; junction bases not matched to a gene: 14. The CDR3 spans 18 residues. The DNA for the CDR3 is TGTGCCAGCACCCTTCAGAGCGGGACAGGGGGCGAGTACAATGAGCAGTTCTTC. Encoded protein: CASTLQSGTGGEYNEQFF.

The chain uses TRBV14 and TRBJ2-7, with D hard to call. There are 15 residues in the CDR3. Trimming took off 0 bases at V and 2 bases at J, with 11 bases between the two ends. CDR1 SGHDN and CDR2 FVKESK come from the germline V gene. The CDR3 bases are TGTGCCAGCAGCCAAGATAACCTAGGAACCTACGAGCAGTACTTC. It yields the protein CASSQDNLGTYEQYF.

Only a few counts were recorded for this clone. The V gene is TRBV6-2 or TRBV6-3, the J gene TRBJ2-2, with TRBD2 matching over 10 bases. Germline CDR1 reads MNHEY; CDR2 reads SVGEGT. The junction had 20 bases not matched to a gene; V was cut back by 8 bases and J by 5 bases. The CDR3 is 19 residues long. CDR3 in amino acids: CASRPVSRTSGGTTGELFF. CDR3 bases: TGTGCCAGCCGCCCCGTTTCCCGGACTAGCGGAGGGACGACCGGGGAGCTGTTTTTT.

This clone appeared once. The J gene is TRBJ2-1, the V gene TRBV19; possible D gene TRBD2, 6 bases. Germline V CDR1 and CDR2: LNHDA, SQIVND (reference sequence). V dropped 7 bases and J dropped 2 bases, with 15 bases sitting between them. The length of the CDR3 is 15 residues. The CDR3 sequence: CASNPGLSTYNEQFF. The CDR3 nucleotides read TGTGCCAGTAATCCGGGACTTTCGACCTACAATGAGCAGTTCTTC. The complete variable domain, with remaining parts taken from reference TRBV19 and TRBJ2-1, reads DGGITQSPKYLFRKEGQNVTLSCEQNLNHDAMYWYRQDPGQGLRLIYYSQIVNDFQKGDIAEGYSVSREKKESFPLTVTSAQKNPTAFYLCASNPGLSTYNEQFFGPGTRLTVL.

The rearrangement joins TRBV13 to TRBJ1-1, with a possible D match to TRBD1 (6 bases). Germline loops: CDR1 PRHDT, CDR2 FYEKMQ (reference sequence). Trimming left V 3 bases short and J 2 bases short, with 10 bases between. This CDR3 comprises 14 residues. The CDR3 DNA is TGTGCCAGCAGCTTCCAGGGGCTAAACACTGAAGCTTTCTTT. As protein: CASSFQGLNTEAFF.

The genes are TRBV30 and TRBJ1-6; no clear D gene. This CDR3 is built from 10 residues. V gave up 4 bases and J gave up 9 bases, with 4 bases separating them. The germline CDR1 and CDR2 sequences are GTSNPN and SVGIG (reference sequence). CDR3: CAWNGSPLHF. For the CDR3, the DNA is TGTGCCTGGAACGGTTCACCCCTCCACTTT.

V gene TRBV5-5 combines with J gene TRBJ2-7; tentatively, D is TRBD2 (6 bases). Germline V gene sequence: CDR1 SGHKS, CDR2 YYEKEE (reference sequence). Trimming shortened V by 4 bases and J by 5 bases, and 19 bases separated the two germline ends. The CDR3 contains 15 residues. CDR3 loop: CASSPPGSRVHEQYF. As DNA, the CDR3 is TGTGCCAGCAGCCCCCCCGGGAGTAGGGTCCACGAGCAGTACTTC.

This chain joins TRBV30 and TRBJ2-7, with 9 bases aligning to TRBD1. CDR1 GTSNPN and CDR2 SVGIG come from the germline V gene (reference sequence). The CDR3 loop spans 13 amino acids. Trimming cost V 3 bases and J 6 bases; bases outside gene matches: 6. CDR3 coding DNA: TGTGCCTGGAGGGGACAGGGTTCGGGCGAGCAGTACTTC. Protein: CAWRGQGSGEQYF.

The chain is built from TRBV7-9 and TRBJ2-1, with 11 bases fitting TRBD2. The CDR3 contains 17 residues. CDR1 SEHNR and CDR2 FQNEAQ come from the germline V gene (reference sequence). The ends lost 4 bases at V and 5 bases at J; junction bases unmatched: 10. CDR3 sequence (DNA): TGTGCCAGCAGCTCCGTTAGCGGGAGGGCTCGGGACAATGAGCAGTTCTTC. Translation gives CASSSVSGRARDNEQFF.

This chain connects TRBV24-1 to TRBJ1-5; possible D gene TRBD1, 5 bases. Trimming pared 2 bases from V and 1 base from J, leaving 8 bases between. CDR1 is KGHDR, CDR2 SFDVKD, per germline. This CDR3 comprises 15 residues. CDR3 residues: CATSDSRVSNQPQHF. The CDR3 DNA reads TGTGCCACCAGTGATTCCAGGGTGAGCAATCAGCCCCAGCATTTT.

The V call is TRBV28, the J call TRBJ2-5; 8 nucleotides line up with TRBD1. V gave up 7 bases and J gave up 5 bases; unmatched junction bases: 15. The CDR3 has 16 residues. Germline loops: CDR1 MDHEN, CDR2 SYDVKM. As DNA, the CDR3 is TGTGCCAGCACCCCAAGTCGACAGGGGAAGGGGGAGACCCAGTACTTC. It yields the protein CASTPSRQGKGETQYF.

This chain connects TRBV25-1 to TRBJ2-6; D is possibly TRBD2 (7 bases). The germline V gene has CDR1 MGHDK and CDR2 SYGVNS. Trimming left V 5 bases short and J 1 base short, with 12 bases between. The CDR3 has 16 residues. CDR3 bases: TGTGCCAGCAGTAGGGAGGGGGAGTCTGGGGCCAACGTCCTGACTTTC. It yields the protein CASSREGESGANVLTF.

This clone turned up a few times. The J gene is TRBJ2-5, the V gene TRBV9, with a weak D call TRBD2 (5 bases). The V gene lost 2 bases and the J gene lost 0 bases, with 17 bases spanning the gap. CDR1 SGDLS and CDR2 YYNGEE come from the germline V gene. The CDR3 loop spans 17 amino acids. CDR3 sequence: CASSVGVAALHQETQYF. In DNA, the CDR3 is TGTGCCAGCAGCGTCGGGGTGGCCGCCCTTCACCAAGAGACCCAGTACTTC.

The V gene is TRBV12-5, the J gene TRBJ2-7; D is undetermined. The CDR3 covers 15 residues. The germline gives CDR1 LGHNT, CDR2 FRNRAP. Trimming removed 3 bases at V and 0 bases at J, with 12 bases between. The CDR3 loop reads CASGLGGIPSYEQYF. In DNA, the CDR3 is TGTGCTAGTGGTTTAGGCGGAATCCCCTCCTACGAGCAGTACTTC. Complete variable domain (other parts from reference TRBV12-5 and TRBJ2-7): DARVTQTPRHKVTEMGQEVTMRCQPILGHNTVFWYRQTMMQGLELLAYFRNRAPLDDSGMPKDRFSAEMPDATLATLKIQPSEPRDSAVYFCASGLGGIPSYEQYFGPGTRLTVT.

This clone turned up a few times. V gene TRBV6-5 combines with J gene TRBJ1-2, with TRBD1 as a possible D gene (5 bases). The CDR3 covers 14 residues. Trimming pared 5 bases from V and 9 bases from J, leaving 19 bases between. The germline gives CDR1 MNHEY, CDR2 SVGAGI. In DNA, the CDR3 is TGTGCCAGCAGTAACGCGGGGGGGAGGTGGAGCTACACCTTC. As protein: CASSNAGGRWSYTF.

The chain couples TRBV18 to TRBJ2-2; D gene unclear. The germline gives CDR1 KGHSH, CDR2 LQKENI. The CDR3 has 15 residues. V was cut by 2 bases and J by 2 bases, with 9 bases left in between. CDR3 nucleotide sequence: TGTGCCAGCTCACCAGAACAGATTAACACCGGGGAGCTGTTTTTT. It yields the protein CASSPEQINTGELFF.

V is TRBV9 and J is TRBJ2-1; a weak D match, TRBD2 (7 bases). The CDR3 extends over 13 amino acids. The germline gives CDR1 SGDLS, CDR2 YYNGEE. Trimming left V 0 bases short and J 9 bases short, with 10 bases between. The CDR3 bases are TGTGCCAGCAGCGTAGAGGGAGGGGGTGAGCAGTTCTTC. This translates into CASSVEGGGEQFF.

The chain uses TRBV11-3 and TRBJ2-5; 7 bases align to TRBD2. The V segment lost 8 bases and the J segment 5 bases; nucleotides outside the gene matches: 8. This CDR3 is built from 13 residues. Germline CDR1 is SGHNT and CDR2 is YENEEA. The CDR3 reads CASLGGSGETQYF. CDR3 in DNA: TGTGCCAGCCTAGGCGGGAGTGGGGAGACCCAGTACTTC.

This chain links TRBV13 with TRBJ2-3; D unclear. Looked up from germline, CDR1 is PRHDT and CDR2 is FYEKMQ (reference sequence). The CDR3 length is 13 residues. Trimming took off 4 bases at V and 0 bases at J, with 5 bases between the two ends. This CDR3 reads CASSSSSTDTQYF. CDR3 sequence (DNA): TGTGCCAGCAGCTCGTCTAGCACAGATACGCAGTATTTT.

The chain links TRBV12-5 to TRBJ1-1; D is possibly TRBD1 (6 bases). V lost 5 bases to trimming and J lost 4 bases, with 11 bases between them. The CDR3 is made up of 13 amino acids. From germline, CDR1 is LGHNT and CDR2 FRNRAP. CDR3 amino acids: CASGNSGATEAFF. The CDR3 DNA follows: TGTGCTAGTGGTAACTCAGGGGCCACTGAAGCTTTCTTT.

This clone was counted only a few times. The chain has TRBV10-3 and TRBJ2-7; a weak D match, TRBD1 (6 bases). Germline CDR1 ENHRY, CDR2 SYGVKD. The CDR3 loop spans 15 amino acids. Trimming stripped 6 bases from V and 5 bases from J, with 20 bases between. Written as DNA, the CDR3 is TGTGCCATCAGACCTTCACAGGGTACAATCGACGAGCAGTACTTC. Amino acids: CAIRPSQGTIDEQYF.

The chain carries TRBV28 and TRBJ2-2, with a tentative D call TRBD1 (5 bases). V lost 6 bases and J lost 5, with 10 bases in between. This CDR3 has 13 amino acids. CDR1 is MDHEN and CDR2 is SYDVKM in the germline V gene. The CDR3, as DNA: TGTGCCAGCAGGCCTCAGGGTACCGGGGAGCTGTTTTTT. Translated: CASRPQGTGELFF.

The DNA of the CDR3 is TGTGCCAGTAGTATTGTGGGACAGGGGAACACCGGGGAGCTGTTTTTT. Residues: CASSIVGQGNTGELFF. The chain uses TRBV19 and TRBJ2-2; 9 bases are a match to TRBD1. The germline V gene encodes CDR1 LNHDA and CDR2 SQIVND (reference sequence). J gave up 1 base and V 3 bases, and 3 bases lay outside the gene matches. The CDR3 extends over 16 amino acids.

The chain joins TRBV9 to TRBJ1-3, with TRBD1 matching 7 bases. Trimming removed 5 bases from V and 4 bases from J; junction bases left unmatched: 6. The germline V gene encodes CDR1 SGDLS and CDR2 YYNGEE. CDR3 length equals 14 residues. The CDR3 DNA follows: TGTGCCAGCAGTGCGCCGGGACAGGGAAACACCATATATTTT. It translates to CASSAPGQGNTIYF.